A selection of T cell receptor beta chains follows, all from one sample in a study of CD8+CD57+ T cells in acquired aplastic anemia. In TCRdb, the reads were re-called with MiXCR into one record per CDR3 protein. This sample has about 180,000 distinct CDR3 sequences, with approximately 52% found just once. The sequenced sample was sorted CD4+, CD8+, or CD8+CD57+ T cells (not recorded which) from PBMCs. All receptors come from a human donor with aplastic anemia. Each CDR3 is given with its conserved first and last residue. The order of the fields is J gene, D gene, V gene, clone size, CDR3 protein, CDR3 DNA. The D gene is left open where the match is weak. Size values are once, few and many counts, or a class for expanded clones, and some rows have none.

>TRBJ1-4|TRBD1|TRBV2|-
CASSDRGANEKLFF
TGTGCCAGCAGTGACAGGGGGGCGAATGAAAAACTGTTTTTT
>TRBJ2-1|TRBD2|TRBV12-3/TRBV12-4|-
CASSSGLAAFLDNEQFF
TGTGCCAGCAGTTCCGGACTAGCGGCATTTCTTGACAATGAGCAGTTCTTC
>TRBJ1-6|TRBD1|TRBV6-4|once
CASSRDRWNSPLHF
TGTGCCAGCAGCCGGGACAGATGGAATTCACCCCTCCACTTT
>TRBJ2-7|TRBD2|TRBV4-1|-
CASSQLTSGYKQYF
TGCGCCAGCAGCCAATTGACTAGCGGATACAAGCAGTACTTC
>TRBJ2-3|TRBD2|TRBV2|-
CASAAGGPVDTQYF
TGTGCCAGCGCGGCGGGGGGGCCCGTAGATACGCAGTATTTT
>TRBJ2-3|-|TRBV2|many
CATLRGLGPTDTQYF
TGTGCCACCCTCCGGGGGCTGGGCCCCACAGATACGCAGTATTTT
>TRBJ2-3|-|TRBV11-2|many
CASSAGTQATDTQYF
TGTGCCAGCAGCGCCGGGACTCAAGCCACAGATACGCAGTATTTT
>TRBJ2-7|-|TRBV19|few
CASSIGLDEQYF
TGTGCCAGTAGTATTGGACTTGACGAGCAGTACTTC
>TRBJ1-2|TRBD1|TRBV2|few
CASRDRGTYGYTF
TGTGCCAGCAGAGACAGGGGAACCTATGGCTACACCTTC
>TRBJ2-7|TRBD1|TRBV7-9|few
CASSLVTAGQAEQYF
TGTGCCAGCAGCTTAGTGACCGCGGGACAGGCCGAGCAGTACTTC
>TRBJ1-4|-|TRBV10-3|-
CAISGDFAESISEKLFF
TGTGCCATCAGTGGTGACTTTGCAGAGTCAATTAGCGAAAAACTGTTTTTT